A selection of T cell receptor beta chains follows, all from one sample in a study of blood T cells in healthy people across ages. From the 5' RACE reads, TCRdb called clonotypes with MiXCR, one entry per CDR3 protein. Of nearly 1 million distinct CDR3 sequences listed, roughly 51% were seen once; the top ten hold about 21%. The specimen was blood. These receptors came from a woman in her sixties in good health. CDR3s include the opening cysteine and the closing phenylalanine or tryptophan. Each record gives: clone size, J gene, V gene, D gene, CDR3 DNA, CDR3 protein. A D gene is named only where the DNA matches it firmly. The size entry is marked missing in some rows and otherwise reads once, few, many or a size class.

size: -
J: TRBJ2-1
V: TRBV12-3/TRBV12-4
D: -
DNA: TGTGCCAGCAGTTTAATGGCCCCCACCAATGAGCAGTTCTTC
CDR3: CASSLMAPTNEQFF

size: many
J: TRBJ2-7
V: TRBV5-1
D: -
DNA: TGCGCCAGCAGCTTCGTGGGGGCGCGAGGTGACGAGCAGTACTTC
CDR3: CASSFVGARGDEQYF

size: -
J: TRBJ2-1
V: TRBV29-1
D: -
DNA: TGCAGCGTTGCAAGACGGACAGCGAGTGAGCAGTTCTTC
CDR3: CSVARRTASEQFF

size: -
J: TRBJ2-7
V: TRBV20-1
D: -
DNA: TGCAGTGCTAGCGAGGACTATTGGTACGAGCAGTACTTC
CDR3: CSASEDYWYEQYF

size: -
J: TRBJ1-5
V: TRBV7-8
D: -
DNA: TGTGCCAGCAGCTCACCAGGGGATAGCAATCAGCCCCAGCATTTT
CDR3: CASSSPGDSNQPQHF

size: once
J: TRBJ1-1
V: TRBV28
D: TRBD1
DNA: TGTGCCAGCAGTTTAAGTGGACAGGACGCTTTCTTT
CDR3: CASSLSGQDAFF

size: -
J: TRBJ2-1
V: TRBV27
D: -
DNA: TGTGCCAGCAGTCCCCCCTTGGCGGGTAGCTCCTACAATGAGCAGTTCTTC
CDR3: CASSPPLAGSSYNEQFF

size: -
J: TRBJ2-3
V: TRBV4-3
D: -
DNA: TGCGCCAGCAGCCAAGATGTCTTCTTCACAGATACGCAGTATTTT
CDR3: CASSQDVFFTDTQYF

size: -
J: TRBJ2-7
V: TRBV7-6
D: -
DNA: TGTGCCAGCAGCCAAAATGTGAATCAATACGAGCAGTACTTC
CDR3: CASSQNVNQYEQYF

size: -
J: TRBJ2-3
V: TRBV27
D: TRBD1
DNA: TGTGCCAGCAGTCCCACTTGGTTTACAGGGGGCACAGATACGCAGTATTTT
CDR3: CASSPTWFTGGTDTQYF

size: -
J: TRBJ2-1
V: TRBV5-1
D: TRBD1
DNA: TGCGCCAGCAGCTCCTCGGGACAGGGAAGCCATGAGCAGTTCTTC
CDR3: CASSSSGQGSHEQFF

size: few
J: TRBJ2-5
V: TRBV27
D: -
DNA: TGTGCCAGCAGTGTCGATCGGATAAGAGAGACCCAGTACTTC
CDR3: CASSVDRIRETQYF

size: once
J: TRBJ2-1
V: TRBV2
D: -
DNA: TGTGCCAGCAGCGGGAGCCGCTCCTACAATGAGCAGTTCTTC
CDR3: CASSGSRSYNEQFF

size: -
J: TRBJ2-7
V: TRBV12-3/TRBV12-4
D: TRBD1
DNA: TGTGCCAGCAGTGGACAGGGGGGCGTCGAGCAGTACTTC
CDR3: CASSGQGGVEQYF

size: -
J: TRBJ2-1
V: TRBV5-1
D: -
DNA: TGCGCCAGCAGCACGGACCTACCTTCCTACAATGAGCAGTTCTTC
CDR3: CASSTDLPSYNEQFF

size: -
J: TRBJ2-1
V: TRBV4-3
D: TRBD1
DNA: TGCGCCAGCAGCCAAAATGCGGGGACAGGGGACTACGAGCAGTTCTTC
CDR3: CASSQNAGTGDYEQFF

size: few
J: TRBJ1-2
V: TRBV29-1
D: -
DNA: TGCAGCGTTTCCCTAAACTATGGCTACACCTTC
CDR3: CSVSLNYGYTF

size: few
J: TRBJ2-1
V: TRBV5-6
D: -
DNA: TGTGCCAGCAGCTTTTGGGTGAGTGAGCAGTTCTTC
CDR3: CASSFWVSEQFF

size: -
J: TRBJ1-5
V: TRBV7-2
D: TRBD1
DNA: TGTGCCACTACGGGACAGCTAAATCAGCCCCAGCATTTT
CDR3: CATTGQLNQPQHF

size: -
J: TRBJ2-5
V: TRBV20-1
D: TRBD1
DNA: TGCAGTGCTACCGCCGACGACAGGGGCCAAGAGACCCAGTACTTC
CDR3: CSATADDRGQETQYF

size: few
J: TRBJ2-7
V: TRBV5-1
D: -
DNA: TGCGCCAGCAGCGGAACAGGTAGTCTCTACGAGCAGTACTTC
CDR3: CASSGTGSLYEQYF

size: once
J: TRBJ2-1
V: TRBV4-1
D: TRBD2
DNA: TGCGCCAGCAGCCCCCTACGGCTAGCGGGAGACTACAATGAGCAGTTCTTC
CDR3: CASSPLRLAGDYNEQFF

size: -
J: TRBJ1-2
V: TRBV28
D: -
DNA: TGTGCCAGCAGCACTTCCGGGGCAGCCTATGGCTACACCTTC
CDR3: CASSTSGAAYGYTF

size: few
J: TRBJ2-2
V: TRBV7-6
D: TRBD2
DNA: TGTGCCAGCAGCTTAGGAGCGGGAGGCCCGGGGACCGGGGAGCTGTTTTTT
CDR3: CASSLGAGGPGTGELFF

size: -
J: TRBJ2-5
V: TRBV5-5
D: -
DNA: TGTGCCAGCAGCAAGGGGGTATCGAACTGGGGGGAGACCCAGTACTTC
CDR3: CASSKGVSNWGETQYF

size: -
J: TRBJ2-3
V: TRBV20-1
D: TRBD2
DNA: TGCAGTGCTAGAGATCGGGGGGGAGGATTCGGCACAGATACGCAGTATTTT
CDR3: CSARDRGGGFGTDTQYF

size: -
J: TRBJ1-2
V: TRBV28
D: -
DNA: TGTGCCAGCAGACCGAGCATACTCTATGGCTACACCTTC
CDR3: CASRPSILYGYTF

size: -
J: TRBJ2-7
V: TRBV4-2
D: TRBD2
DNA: TGTGCCAGCAGCCCGGGGACTAGCGGGGAGTCCCCCTACGAGCAGTACTTC
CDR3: CASSPGTSGESPYEQYF

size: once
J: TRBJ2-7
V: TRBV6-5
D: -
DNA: TGTGCCAGCAGTTATACGGGAGTCGAAATGAGGAGCTCCTACGAGCAGTACTTC
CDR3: CASSYTGVEMRSSYEQYF

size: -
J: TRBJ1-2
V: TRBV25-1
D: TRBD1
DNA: TGTGCCTATCGGGACAGAAACTATGGCTACACCTTC
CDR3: CAYRDRNYGYTF

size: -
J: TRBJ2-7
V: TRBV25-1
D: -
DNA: TGTGCCAGCAGGGATTTTACAGGAACCTACGAGCAGTACTTC
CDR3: CASRDFTGTYEQYF

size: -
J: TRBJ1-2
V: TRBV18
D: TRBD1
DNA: TGTGCCAGCTCACCCACCGCACAGGGGGCTAACTATGGCTACACCTTC
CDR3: CASSPTAQGANYGYTF

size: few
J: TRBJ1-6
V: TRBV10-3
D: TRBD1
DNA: TGTGCCATCAGTGCCGGGACAGGAGGGGAAAATTCACCCCTCCACTTT
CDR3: CAISAGTGGENSPLHF

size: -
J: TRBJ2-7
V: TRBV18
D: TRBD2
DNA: TGTGCCAGCTCACCACTCCCGACTAGCGACTCCTACGAGCAGTACTTC
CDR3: CASSPLPTSDSYEQYF

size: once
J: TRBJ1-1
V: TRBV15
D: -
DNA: TGTGCCACCAGCAGAGCCAGCACCCGGATCCACACTGAAGCTTTCTTT
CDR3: CATSRASTRIHTEAFF

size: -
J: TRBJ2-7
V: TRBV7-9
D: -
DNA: TGTGCCAGCAGCTTTCCGGGCAGGGGAAGCGAGCAGTACTTC
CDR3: CASSFPGRGSEQYF

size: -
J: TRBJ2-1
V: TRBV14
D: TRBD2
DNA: TGTGCCAGCAGCCAAGATCTAGCGGGAGTGAGAAATGAGCAGTTCTTC
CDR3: CASSQDLAGVRNEQFF

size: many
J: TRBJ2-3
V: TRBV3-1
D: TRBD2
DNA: TGCGCCAGCAGCCAAGGCGGGAGTACAGATACGCAGTATTTT
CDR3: CASSQGGSTDTQYF